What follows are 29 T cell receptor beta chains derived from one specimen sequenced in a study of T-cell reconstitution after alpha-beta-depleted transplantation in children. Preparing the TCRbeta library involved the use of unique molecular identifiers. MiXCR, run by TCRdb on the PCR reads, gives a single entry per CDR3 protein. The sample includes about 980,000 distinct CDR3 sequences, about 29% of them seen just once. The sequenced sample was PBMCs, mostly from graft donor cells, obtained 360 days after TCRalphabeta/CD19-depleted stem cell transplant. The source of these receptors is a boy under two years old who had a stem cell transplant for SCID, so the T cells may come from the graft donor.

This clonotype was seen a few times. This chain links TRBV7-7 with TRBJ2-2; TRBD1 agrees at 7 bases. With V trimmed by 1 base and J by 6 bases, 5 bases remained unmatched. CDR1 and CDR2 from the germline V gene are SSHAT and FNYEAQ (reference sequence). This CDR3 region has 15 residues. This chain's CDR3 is CASSLGGQFPGELFF. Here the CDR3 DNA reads TGTGCCAGCAGCTTAGGGGGACAGTTCCCCGGGGAGCTGTTTTTT.

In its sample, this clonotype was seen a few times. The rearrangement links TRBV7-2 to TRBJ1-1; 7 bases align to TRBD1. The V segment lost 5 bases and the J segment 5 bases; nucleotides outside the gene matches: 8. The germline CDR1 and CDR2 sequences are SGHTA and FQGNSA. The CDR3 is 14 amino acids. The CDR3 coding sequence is TGTGCCAGCAGCACAAACAGGGGAAGGACTGAAGCTTTCTTT. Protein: CASSTNRGRTEAFF.

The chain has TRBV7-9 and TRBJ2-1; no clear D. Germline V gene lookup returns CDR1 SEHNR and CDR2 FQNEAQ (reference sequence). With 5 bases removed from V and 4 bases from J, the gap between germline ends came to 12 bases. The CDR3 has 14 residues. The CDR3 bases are TGTGCCAGCAGCCCCTGGTCAGGATACAATGAGCAGTTCTTC. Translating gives CASSPWSGYNEQFF.

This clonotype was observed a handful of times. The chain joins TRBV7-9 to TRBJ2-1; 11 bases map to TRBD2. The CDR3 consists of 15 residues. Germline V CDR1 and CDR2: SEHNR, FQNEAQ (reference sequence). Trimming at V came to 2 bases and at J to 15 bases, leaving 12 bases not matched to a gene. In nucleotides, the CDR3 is TGTGCCAGCAGCTTAATGGGGACTAGCGGCCCCGAGGGGTTCTTC. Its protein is CASSLMGTSGPEGFF.

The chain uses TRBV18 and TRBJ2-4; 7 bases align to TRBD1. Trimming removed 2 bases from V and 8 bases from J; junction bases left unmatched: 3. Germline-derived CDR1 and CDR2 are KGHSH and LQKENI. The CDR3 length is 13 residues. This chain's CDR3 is CASSPNGQDIQYF. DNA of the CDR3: TGTGCCAGCTCACCAAACGGACAGGACATTCAGTACTTC.

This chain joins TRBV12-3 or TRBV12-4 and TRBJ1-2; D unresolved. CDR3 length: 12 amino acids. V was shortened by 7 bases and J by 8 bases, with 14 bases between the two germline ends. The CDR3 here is CASTTNVGGYTF. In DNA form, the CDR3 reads TGTGCCAGCACCACGAACGTGGGGGGCTACACCTTC.

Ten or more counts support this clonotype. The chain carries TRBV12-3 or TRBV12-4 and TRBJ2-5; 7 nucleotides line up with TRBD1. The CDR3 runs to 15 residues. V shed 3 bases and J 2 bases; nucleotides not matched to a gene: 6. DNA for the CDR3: TGTGCCAGCAGTTTCAAAAGACAGGGTCAAGAGACCCAGTACTTC. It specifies CASSFKRQGQETQYF.

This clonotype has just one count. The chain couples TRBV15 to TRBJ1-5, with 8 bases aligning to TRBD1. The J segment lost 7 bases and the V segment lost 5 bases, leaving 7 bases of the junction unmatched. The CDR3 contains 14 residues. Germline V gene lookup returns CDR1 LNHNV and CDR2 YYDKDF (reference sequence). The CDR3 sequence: CATSGQGAGQPQHF. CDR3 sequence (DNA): TGTGCCACCAGCGGGCAGGGGGCCGGACAGCCCCAGCATTTT.

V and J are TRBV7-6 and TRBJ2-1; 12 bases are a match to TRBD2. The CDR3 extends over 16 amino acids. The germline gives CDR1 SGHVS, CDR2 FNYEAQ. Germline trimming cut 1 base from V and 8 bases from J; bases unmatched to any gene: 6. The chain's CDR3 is CASSLGTSGATHEQFF. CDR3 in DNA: TGTGCCAGCAGCTTAGGGACTAGCGGGGCCACTCATGAGCAGTTCTTC.

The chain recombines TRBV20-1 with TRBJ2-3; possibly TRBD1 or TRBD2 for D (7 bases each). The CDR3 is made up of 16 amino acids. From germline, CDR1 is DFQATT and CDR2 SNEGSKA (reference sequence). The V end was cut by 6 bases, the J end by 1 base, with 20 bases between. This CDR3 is CSARWRGGTGTDTQYF. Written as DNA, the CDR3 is TGCAGTGCCCGTTGGAGGGGGGGGACAGGCACAGATACGCAGTATTTT.

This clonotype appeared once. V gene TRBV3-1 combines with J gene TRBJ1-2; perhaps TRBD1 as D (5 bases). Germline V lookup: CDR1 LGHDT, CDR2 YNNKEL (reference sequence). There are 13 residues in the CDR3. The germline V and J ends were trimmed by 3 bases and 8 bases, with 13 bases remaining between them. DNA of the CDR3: TGTGCCAGCAGCCAGCGGGACGCAGGAGGCTACACCTTC. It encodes CASSQRDAGGYTF.

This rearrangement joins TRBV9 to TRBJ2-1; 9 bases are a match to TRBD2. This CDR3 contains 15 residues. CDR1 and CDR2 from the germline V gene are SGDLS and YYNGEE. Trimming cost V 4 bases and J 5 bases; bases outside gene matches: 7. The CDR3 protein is CASSFGGGADNEQFF. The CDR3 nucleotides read TGTGCCAGCAGCTTTGGCGGGGGGGCCGACAATGAGCAGTTCTTC.

The CDR3 loop reads CASSFRRPRAYGYTF. CDR3 nucleotides: TGTGCCAGCAGTTTCCGGAGGCCCAGGGCGTATGGCTACACCTTC. The rearrangement links TRBV28 to TRBJ1-2, with D possibly being TRBD1 (5 bases). This CDR3 has 15 amino acids. Germline CDR1 is MDHEN and CDR2 is SYDVKM. Trimming stripped 3 bases from V and 5 bases from J, with 16 bases between.

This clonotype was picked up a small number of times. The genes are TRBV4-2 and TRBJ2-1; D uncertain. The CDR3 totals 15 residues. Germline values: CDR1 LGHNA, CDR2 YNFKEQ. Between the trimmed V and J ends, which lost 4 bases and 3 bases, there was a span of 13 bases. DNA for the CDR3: TGTGCCAGCAGCCGGACCGGGCGAGACTACAATGAGCAGTTCTTC. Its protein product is CASSRTGRDYNEQFF.

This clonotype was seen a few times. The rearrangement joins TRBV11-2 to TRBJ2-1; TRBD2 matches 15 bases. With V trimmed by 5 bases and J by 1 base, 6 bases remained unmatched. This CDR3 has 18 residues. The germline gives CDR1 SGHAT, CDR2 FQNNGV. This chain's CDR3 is CASSPGLAGGASYNEQFF. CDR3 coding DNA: TGTGCCAGCAGCCCCGGACTAGCGGGGGGGGCGTCCTACAATGAGCAGTTCTTC.

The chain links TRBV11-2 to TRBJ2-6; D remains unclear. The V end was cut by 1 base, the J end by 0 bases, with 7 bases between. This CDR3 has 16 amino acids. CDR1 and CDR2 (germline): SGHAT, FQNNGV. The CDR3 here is CASSLVAYSGANVLTF. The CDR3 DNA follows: TGTGCCAGCAGCTTAGTAGCCTACTCTGGGGCCAACGTCCTGACTTTC.

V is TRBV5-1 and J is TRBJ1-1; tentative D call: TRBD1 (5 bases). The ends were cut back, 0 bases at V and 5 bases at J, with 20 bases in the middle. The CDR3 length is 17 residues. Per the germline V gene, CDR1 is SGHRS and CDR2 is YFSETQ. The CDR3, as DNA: TGCGCCAGCAGCTTGGAGGGCGGAGGGACCCCGAGGACTGAAGCTTTCTTT. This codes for CASSLEGGGTPRTEAFF.

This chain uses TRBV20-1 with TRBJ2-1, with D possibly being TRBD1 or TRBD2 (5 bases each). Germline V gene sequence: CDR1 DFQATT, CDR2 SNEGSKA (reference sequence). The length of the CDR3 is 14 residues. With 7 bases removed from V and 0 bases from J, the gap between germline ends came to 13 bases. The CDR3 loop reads CSGKGRPSYNEQFF. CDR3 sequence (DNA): TGCAGTGGAAAGGGACGGCCCTCCTACAATGAGCAGTTCTTC.

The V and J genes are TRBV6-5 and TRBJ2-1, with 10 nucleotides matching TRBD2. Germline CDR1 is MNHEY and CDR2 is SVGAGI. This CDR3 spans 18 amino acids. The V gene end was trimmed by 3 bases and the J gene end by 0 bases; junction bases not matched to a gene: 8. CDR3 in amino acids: CASSYRSGGPLSYNEQFF. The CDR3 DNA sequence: TGTGCCAGCAGTTATCGTAGCGGGGGGCCCCTCTCCTACAATGAGCAGTTCTTC.

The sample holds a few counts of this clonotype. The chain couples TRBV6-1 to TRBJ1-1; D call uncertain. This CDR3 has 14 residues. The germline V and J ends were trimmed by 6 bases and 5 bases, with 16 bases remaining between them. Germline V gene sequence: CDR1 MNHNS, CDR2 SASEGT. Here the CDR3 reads CASSQPRLGTEAFF. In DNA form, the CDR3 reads TGTGCCAGCAGCCAACCCCGACTAGGTACTGAAGCTTTCTTT.

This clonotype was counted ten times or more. The CDR3 sequence: CASSQDPASTDTQYF. Written as DNA, the CDR3 is TGCGCCAGCAGCCAAGATCCAGCTAGCACAGATACGCAGTATTTT. The gene calls are TRBV4-1 and TRBJ2-3; D gene ambiguous. Germline assignment: CDR1 MGHRA and CDR2 YSYEKL. The V end lost 0 bases, the J end lost 0 bases, and 7 bases lay between the germline ends. The length of the CDR3 is 15 residues.

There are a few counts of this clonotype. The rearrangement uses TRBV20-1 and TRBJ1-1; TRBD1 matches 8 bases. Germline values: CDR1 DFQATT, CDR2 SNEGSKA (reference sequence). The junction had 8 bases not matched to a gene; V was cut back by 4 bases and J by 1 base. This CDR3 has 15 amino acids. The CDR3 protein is CSATEYGQGNTEAFF. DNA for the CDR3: TGCAGTGCTACCGAATATGGACAGGGGAACACTGAAGCTTTCTTT.

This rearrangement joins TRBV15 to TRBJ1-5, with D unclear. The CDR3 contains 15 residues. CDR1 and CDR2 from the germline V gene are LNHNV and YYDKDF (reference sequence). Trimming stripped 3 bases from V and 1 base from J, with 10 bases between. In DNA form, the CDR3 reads TGTGCCACCAGCAGGGATGGGCGCAGCAATCAGCCCCAGCATTTT. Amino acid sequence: CATSRDGRSNQPQHF.

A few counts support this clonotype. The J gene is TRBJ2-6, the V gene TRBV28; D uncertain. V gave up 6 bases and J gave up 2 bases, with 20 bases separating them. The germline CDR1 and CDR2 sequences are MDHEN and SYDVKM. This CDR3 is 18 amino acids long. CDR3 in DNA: TGTGCCAGCAGGCTCCGCACTACACTAAATCCTGGGGCCAACGTCCTGACTTTC. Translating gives CASRLRTTLNPGANVLTF.

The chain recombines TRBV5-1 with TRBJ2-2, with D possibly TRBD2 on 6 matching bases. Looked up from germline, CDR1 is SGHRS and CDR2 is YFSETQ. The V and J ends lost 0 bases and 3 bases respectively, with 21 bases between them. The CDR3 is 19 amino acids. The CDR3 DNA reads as TGCGCCAGCAGCTTGGCGCCTACAGGAAGTGGAGGGTACACCGGGGAGCTGTTTTTT. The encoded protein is CASSLAPTGSGGYTGELFF.

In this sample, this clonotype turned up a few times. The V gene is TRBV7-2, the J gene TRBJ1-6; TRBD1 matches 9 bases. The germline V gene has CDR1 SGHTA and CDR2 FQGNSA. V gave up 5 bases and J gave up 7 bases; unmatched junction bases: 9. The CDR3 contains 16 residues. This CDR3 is CASSPGEGQGNSPLHF. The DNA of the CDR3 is TGTGCCAGCAGCCCAGGGGAGGGACAGGGAAATTCACCCCTCCACTTT.

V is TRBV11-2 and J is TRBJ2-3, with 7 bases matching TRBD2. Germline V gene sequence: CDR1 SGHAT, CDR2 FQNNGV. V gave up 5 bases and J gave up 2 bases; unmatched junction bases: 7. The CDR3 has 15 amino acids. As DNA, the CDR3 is TGTGCCAGCAGCCCGGGGGGTGGATTCACAGATACGCAGTATTTT. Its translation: CASSPGGGFTDTQYF.

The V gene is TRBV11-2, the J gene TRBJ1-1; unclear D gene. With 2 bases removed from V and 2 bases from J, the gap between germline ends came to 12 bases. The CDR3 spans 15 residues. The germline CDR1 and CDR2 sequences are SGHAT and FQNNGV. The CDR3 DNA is TGTGCCAGCAGCTTAAGGTTGAATCCTAACACTGAAGCTTTCTTT. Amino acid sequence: CASSLRLNPNTEAFF.

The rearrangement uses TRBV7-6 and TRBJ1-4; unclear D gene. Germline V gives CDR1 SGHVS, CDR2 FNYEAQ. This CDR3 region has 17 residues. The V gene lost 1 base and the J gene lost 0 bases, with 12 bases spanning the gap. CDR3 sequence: CASSLVGRAPTNEKLFF. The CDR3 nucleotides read TGTGCCAGCAGCTTAGTGGGCAGAGCTCCAACTAATGAAAAACTGTTTTTT.